This T cell receptor beta chain was sequenced in a study of T cells expressing NK-cell markers (TCRdb year 2020). Study-level background: TCR beta-chain repertoires were profiled in sorted CD3+CD56+NKG2C+, CD3+CD56+NKG2C- and CD3+CD56-NKG2C+ T-cell subsets from several donors. Among the eight sequenced donors, only one was HCMV-seronegative, while the other seven were HCMV-seropositive. Randomly selected healthy volunteers, three men and five women, were used as the eight sequenced donors. Sequencing of the libraries produced 2 x 150 bp reads on Illumina HiSeq 2000/2500, MiSeq or NextSeq.

CDR1 and CDR2 were assigned from the germline V gene as SNHLY and FYNNEI. The CDR3, cysteine through phenylalanine, is 14 amino acids long. The record lacks a DNA sequence. General study outcomes and caveats: It remained unclear whether the expanded NKG2C-expressing T cell clones were specific for HCMV antigens. Those dominant clonotypes were again the most abundant among CD3+CD56-NKG2C+ cells in several donors, at about 28.3-60.1%. In roughly six donors, the dominant CD3+CD56+NKG2C+ clonotypes ranked among the top 10 CD8+ clonotypes, making up about 1.0-7.5% of CD8+ T cells.

The sample was run on an Illumina HiSeq 2000. The TCR beta cDNA libraries were made using 5'RACE template switching, a step that added both a universal primer site and unique molecular identifiers. Priming for cDNA synthesis came from the TCR beta constant segment, and two successive PCR amplification steps followed. The published analysis was carried out like this. MIGEC handled demultiplexing of the reads and grouping by UMI, while MiTCR was used to assemble and quantify clonotypes. To exclude erroneous sequences, any TCR cDNA sequence not supported by at least two reads was discarded. The tcR package was used for downstream repertoire analysis, and clonotypes were matched across fractions by CDR3 nucleotide sequence plus V segment. Antigen specificity was annotated against VDJdb with VDJmatch, allowing one amino acid substitution in CDR3. TCRdb reprocessed the reads and provides one entry for every CDR3 protein sequence; no DNA is given. These V and J calls rely on TCRdb rather than the paper's analysis. In this sample's table one finds about 150,000 distinct CDR3 sequences. The top ten clonotypes cover 12% of the sample.

HCMV serostatus was determined by detecting HCMV-specific IgG in serum with a commercial ELISA kit. Peripheral blood mononuclear cells were isolated from blood by Ficoll density gradient centrifugation. Remarks on this clonotype: It has no known antigen specificity.

The V gene is TRBV2 and the J gene is TRBJ1-5; TCRdb picks TRBD1, but there is no DNA to check that call. The sequencing input was blood T cells: a sorted CD56 or NKG2C T cell subset, CD4+ or CD8+ T cells, or bulk PBMC T cells (not recorded which). This clonotype originated in a man between 18 and 35 years old in good health. Donor details come from another sample of the same person, matched by shared clones. CDR3 loop: CASQTPGSNQPQHF.